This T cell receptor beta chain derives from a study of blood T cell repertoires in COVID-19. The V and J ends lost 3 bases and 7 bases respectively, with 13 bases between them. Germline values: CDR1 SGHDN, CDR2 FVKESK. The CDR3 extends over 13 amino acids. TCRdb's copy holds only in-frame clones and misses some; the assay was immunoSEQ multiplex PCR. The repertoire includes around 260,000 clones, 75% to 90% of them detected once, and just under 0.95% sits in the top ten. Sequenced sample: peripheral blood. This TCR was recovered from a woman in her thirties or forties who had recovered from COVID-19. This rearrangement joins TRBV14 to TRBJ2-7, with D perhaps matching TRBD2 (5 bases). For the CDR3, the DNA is TGTGCCAGCAGCCATCGAGGGCCCAAGGAGCAGTACTTC. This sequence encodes CASSHRGPKEQYF. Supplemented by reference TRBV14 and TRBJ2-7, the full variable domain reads EAGVTQFPSHSVIEKGQTVTLRCDPISGHDNLYWYRRVMGKEIKFLLHFVKESKQDESGMPNNRFLAERTGGTYSTLKVQPAELEDSGVYFCASSHRGPKEQYFGPGTRLTVT.